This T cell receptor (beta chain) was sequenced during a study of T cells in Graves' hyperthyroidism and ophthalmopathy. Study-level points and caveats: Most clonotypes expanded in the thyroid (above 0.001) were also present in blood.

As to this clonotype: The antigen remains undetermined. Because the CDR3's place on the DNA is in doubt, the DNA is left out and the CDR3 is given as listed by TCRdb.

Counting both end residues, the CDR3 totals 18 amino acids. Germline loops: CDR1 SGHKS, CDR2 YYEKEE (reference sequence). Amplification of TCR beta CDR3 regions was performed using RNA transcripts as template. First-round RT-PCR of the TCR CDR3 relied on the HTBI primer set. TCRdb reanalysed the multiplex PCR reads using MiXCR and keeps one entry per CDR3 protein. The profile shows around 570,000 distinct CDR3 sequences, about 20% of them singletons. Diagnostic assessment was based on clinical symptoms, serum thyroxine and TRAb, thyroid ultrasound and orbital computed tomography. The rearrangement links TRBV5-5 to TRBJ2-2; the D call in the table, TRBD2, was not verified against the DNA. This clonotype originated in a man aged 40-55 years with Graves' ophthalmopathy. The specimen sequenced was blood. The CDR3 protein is CASSSTPGRDSTPGSCFF.